This T cell receptor (beta chain) was retrieved from a study of human T cells and chemical hapten exposure. Background on the study: Sensitization used 2% DPC on roughly 2 cm by roughly 2 cm upper inner arm skin.

This CDR3 is 15 amino acids long. The germline gives CDR1 SGHRS, CDR2 YFSETQ. V shed 0 bases and J 7 bases; nucleotides not matched to a gene: 3. Individual cDNA molecules each carried unique molecular identifiers attached by the library. MiXCR was run by TCRdb on the RACE reads, yielding one entry per CDR3 protein. The sample consists of about 40,000 distinct CDR3 sequences, over 9.5% of them appearing once. This clonotype came up many times. Antigen: not known. Sample time point: pre-sensitization, week 0. Treatment denoted: therapeutic diphenylcyclopropenone sensitization with weekly scalp DPC. Findings of the study overall: The study found that DPC sensitization did not change TCRs above 1 in 1000 frequency.

This receptor was obtained from a man aged 25 to 40 with alopecia areata. Some clones in this sample may be carry-over from other donors' samples. Here the sequenced sample was whole blood, taken in connection with sensitization to the hapten diphenylcyclopropenone (DPC). V and J are TRBV5-1 and TRBJ1-6; TRBD1 aligns across 8 bases. CDR3 sequence (DNA): TGCGCCAGCAGCTTGGGGACAGGGTGGAATTCACCCCTCCACTTT. It translates to CASSLGTGWNSPLHF.